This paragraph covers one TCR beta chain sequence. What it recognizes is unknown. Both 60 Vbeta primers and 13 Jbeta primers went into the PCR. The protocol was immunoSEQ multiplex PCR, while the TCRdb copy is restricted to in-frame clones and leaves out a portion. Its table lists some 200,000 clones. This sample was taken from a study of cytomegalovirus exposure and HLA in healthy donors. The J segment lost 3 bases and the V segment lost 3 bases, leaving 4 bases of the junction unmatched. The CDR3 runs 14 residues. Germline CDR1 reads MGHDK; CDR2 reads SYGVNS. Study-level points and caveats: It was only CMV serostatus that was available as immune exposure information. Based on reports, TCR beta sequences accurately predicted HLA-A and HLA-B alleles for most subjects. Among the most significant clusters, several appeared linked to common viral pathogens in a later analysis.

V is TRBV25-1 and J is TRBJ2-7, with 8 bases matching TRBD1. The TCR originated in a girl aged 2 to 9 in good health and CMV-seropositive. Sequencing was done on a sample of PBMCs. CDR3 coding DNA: TGTGCCAGCAGTGACGGGACAGGAGTCTACGAGCAGTACTTC. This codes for CASSDGTGVYEQYF.